Listed here is a single T cell receptor beta chain. CDR1 and CDR2 from the germline V gene are MDHEN and SYDVKM. CDR3 length: 14 residues. V lost 3 bases, J lost 1 base, and 10 bases lay in between. These data belong to a study of shared clonotypes between healthy human individuals. The repertoire was sequenced with immunoSEQ multiplex PCR; TCRdb's copy has only in-frame clones and lacks some. The data hold about a million clones, with about three quarters observed a single time. The source material was memory CD4+ T cells sorted from blood. Subset given: CD45RA-negative fraction. The gene calls are TRBV28 and TRBJ2-7; a possible D gene is TRBD1 (6 bases). This clonotype was sampled from a man between 18 and 35 years old in good health. CDR3 in amino acids: CASSFAQGSYEQYF. Written as DNA, the CDR3 is TGTGCCAGCAGTTTCGCTCAGGGGTCCTACGAGCAGTACTTC.